This is a list of T cell receptor beta chains from one sample in a study of OX40 agonist ivuxolimab in advanced cancers. TCRdb keeps only in-frame clones here, not all; method: immunoSEQ multiplex PCR. Of about 76,000 clones listed, 80% to 90% are singletons. This sample comprised CD4+ or CD8+ T cells sorted from blood, obtained in a trial of the OX40 agonist ivuxolimab. The receptors stem from an adult with an advanced solid tumor such as melanoma, head and neck, liver or kidney cancer. Both conserved end residues are part of each CDR3. D genes are given only for firm matches.

D,V,J,CDR3
-,TRBV18,TRBJ2-5,CASSPGQGLVGETQYF
-,TRBV10-3,TRBJ1-3,CAISDGGGTGNTIYF
-,TRBV18,TRBJ1-5,CASSPGGTNQPQHF
-,TRBV27,TRBJ2-7,CASSRPGATEEQYF
-,TRBV27,TRBJ2-7,CASSPGIVSYEQYF
-,TRBV27,TRBJ2-1,CASSQLAPTYNEQFF
TRBD2,TRBV27,TRBJ2-1,CASSLTSGRYNEQFF
-,TRBV11-2,TRBJ1-2,CASSRDRLGLYGYTF
-,TRBV7-2,TRBJ2-3,CASSPPSASTDTQYF
-,TRBV7-2,TRBJ2-3,CASSETQADTQYF
-,TRBV5-1,TRBJ1-5,CASSLGPGLGVSNQPQHF
-,TRBV12-5,TRBJ2-4,CASGPGTDLAKNIQYF
-,TRBV5-8,TRBJ2-7,CASSLSAFSVEQYF
-,TRBV15,TRBJ2-5,CATSRPQETQYF
TRBD2,TRBV9,TRBJ2-2,CASSVKSGGNTGELFF
-,TRBV11-2,TRBJ2-7,CASSPLTGTKGEQYF
-,TRBV7-2,TRBJ2-7,CASSRPLANYEQYF
-,TRBV2,TRBJ1-2,CASSEGERYGYTF
-,TRBV30,TRBJ1-2,CAWTGEGRAISGYTF
-,TRBV7-6,TRBJ2-4,CASSLSQYEGGVQYF
TRBD2,TRBV7-2,TRBJ2-2,CASSFQTSGSTGELFF
TRBD2,TRBV4-1,TRBJ2-5,CASSPGTSGLQETQYF
-,TRBV5-1,TRBJ1-3,CASSLGGLSSGNTIYF
TRBD2,TRBV5-1,TRBJ2-7,CASSLAAGGLYEQYF
TRBD1,TRBV4-2,TRBJ1-2,CASSQGATGGSYYGYTF
TRBD2,TRBV27,TRBJ2-1,CASRGLASYNEQFF
-,TRBV28,TRBJ2-7,CASSLAPTYEQYF
-,TRBV10-3,TRBJ2-5,CAISEANQGEGLYF
-,TRBV19,TRBJ2-6,CASSMGSLGANVLTF
-,TRBV6-5,TRBJ2-3,CASQADTQYF
TRBD1,TRBV7-2,TRBJ2-7,CASSLWTGDYEQYF
-,TRBV11-2,TRBJ2-3,CASSFNLPDTQYF
-,TRBV6-5,TRBJ2-4,CASSYPGARTKNIQYF
-,TRBV12-5,TRBJ2-7,CASGLSLRPAPDEQYF
TRBD2,TRBV9,TRBJ2-1,CASSASLAGGPLPFF
-,TRBV6-1,TRBJ2-1,CASSEQGPSYNEQFF
-,TRBV2,TRBJ2-7,CASTYTALSSYEQYF
TRBD2,TRBV15,TRBJ2-1,CATSRDSTSGTIKNNEQFF
-,TRBV5-1,TRBJ1-5,CARQRDGSNQPQHF
TRBD1,TRBV12-5,TRBJ2-2,CASGPDRVNTGELFF
-,TRBV4-2,TRBJ2-7,CASSQVRSYEQYF